This T cell receptor beta chain was documented in a study of technical replicates of blood from several donors listed by TCRdb under 2017. Comments on this clone: Which antigen it targets is not known. One base away there is no much larger clone; base qualities are not given.

The library was prepared using the immunoSEQ multiplex PCR assay. Here the immuneACCESS table is served through TCRdb, limited to in-frame sequences with V and J called. Missing clones are a known gap in these copies; in checked studies unresolved V genes cover under half, and the rest lacks a known reason. The sample contains some 58,000 clones, roughly 94% of them found a single time. The ten largest clones take up 0.2% to 0.25% of the sample. V trim: 6 bases; J trim: 4 bases; unmatched bases: 10. Reading the germline V gene gives CDR1 MDHEN and CDR2 SYDVKM. The CDR3 contains 16 residues, cysteine and phenylalanine counted. The CDR3 DNA has 48 bases and is translated from base 1.

The sequence links TRBV28 to TRBJ2-2; TRBD2 aligns with 8 central bases. The TCR originated in a human donor in good health. The material sequenced was T cells isolated from PBMCs. The CDR3 region has the sequence CASSAEAGAGTGELFF. DNA sequence: TGTGCCAGCAGCGCCGAAGCGGGGGCGGGCACCGGGGAGCTGTTTTTT.